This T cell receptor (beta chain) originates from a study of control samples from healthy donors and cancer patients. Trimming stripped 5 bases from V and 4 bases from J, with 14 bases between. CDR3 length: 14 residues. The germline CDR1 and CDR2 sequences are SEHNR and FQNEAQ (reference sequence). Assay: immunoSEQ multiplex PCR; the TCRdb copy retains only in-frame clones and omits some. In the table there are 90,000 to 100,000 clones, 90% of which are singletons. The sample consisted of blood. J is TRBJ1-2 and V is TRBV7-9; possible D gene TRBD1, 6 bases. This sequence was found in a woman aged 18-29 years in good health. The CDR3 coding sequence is TGTGCCAGCAGCATAAGCGGGGGCGGCTATGGCTACACCTTC. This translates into CASSISGGGYGYTF.